This T cell receptor beta chain was sequenced for a study of shared clonotypes between healthy human individuals. Broader study findings: Few donors limited the genetic and exposure-history diversity represented.

It was CD45RO-negative cells, positively selected for CCR7, that made up naive CD8 cells, with terminally differentiated effector memory CD45RA+ cells excluded. It was at deep level that the assay was run. Original methodology: Filtering differed because ImmunoSEQ produced junction-only sequences that carried no quality scores. Assay used: immunoSEQ multiplex PCR; TCRdb lists only in-frame clones, some missing. D and trimming were read from the DNA, whereas the V and J calls and clone size are those reported in that table. Altogether about 590,000 clones are present, around 95% being singletons, with the ten largest covering over 0.09%. CDR3 size: 15 residues. Germline V CDR1 and CDR2: SGHRS, YFSETQ. Germline trimming cut 0 bases from V and 2 bases from J; bases unmatched to any gene: 5. Note on this clone: The antigen is undetermined.

The source material was naive CD8+ T cells sorted from blood. This chain uses TRBV5-1 with TRBJ2-7; 7 bases fit TRBD2. The clonotype comes from a woman in her twenties or thirties in good health. The CDR3 nucleotides are TGCGCCAGCAGCTTGGTAGCTAGCGGCGCCTACGAGCAGTACTTC. Its protein is CASSLVASGAYEQYF.